This T cell receptor beta chain derives from a study of blood T cell repertoires in COVID-19. The wider study: Donors in the United States, Italy and Spain gave samples during acute or convalescent COVID-19. PBMCs, B-cell-depleted T cells, or T cells were the source of the cDNA or gDNA that made up the material.

Authors' analysis steps: Reference gene primer amplification gave nucleated cell count estimates. This table comes from immunoSEQ multiplex PCR, and its TCRdb copy is limited to in-frame clones, with some not included. That table supplies the V and J calls and clone size; D and trimming were determined from the DNA. The sample records 40,000 to 60,000 clones, more than 70% being singletons. This CDR3 contains 11 residues. The V and J ends lost 7 bases and 1 base respectively, with 7 bases between them. The germline gives CDR1 SQVTM, CDR2 ANQGSEA. The clonotype was recovered from a woman aged 55-69 years with acute or convalescent COVID-19. The chain couples TRBV29-1 to TRBJ1-1; no clear D gene. The specimen was peripheral blood. The CDR3 loop is CSGLRNTEAFF. The CDR3, as DNA: TGCAGCGGGCTCAGGAACACTGAAGCTTTCTTT.